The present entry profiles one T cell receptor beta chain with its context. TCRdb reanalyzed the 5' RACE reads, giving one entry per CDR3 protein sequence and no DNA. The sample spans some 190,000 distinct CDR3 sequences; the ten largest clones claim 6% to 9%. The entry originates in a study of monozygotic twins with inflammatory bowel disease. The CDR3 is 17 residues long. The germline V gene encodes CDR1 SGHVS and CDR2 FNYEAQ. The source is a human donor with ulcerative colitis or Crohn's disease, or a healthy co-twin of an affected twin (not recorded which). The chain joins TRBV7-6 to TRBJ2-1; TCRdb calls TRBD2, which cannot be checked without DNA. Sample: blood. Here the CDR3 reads CASSRGLAGPSYNEQFF.